This T cell receptor beta chain was found in a study of blood T cell repertoires in COVID-19. About the study: The United States, Italy and Spain supplied acute and convalescent COVID-19 samples.

Researchers sorted participants into cohorts using their self-reported clinical history. What the recovered Cohort 3 donors had was two negative PCRs, clearance, or symptom resolution. In the authors' workflow: Reference gene primer amplification gave nucleated cell count estimates. The protocol was immunoSEQ multiplex PCR, while the TCRdb copy is restricted to in-frame clones and leaves out a portion. That table gives V, J and clone size, and the DNA gave D and trimming. Of about 250,000 clones in the sample, approximately 84% are singletons; the top ten hold approximately 1.6%. Source material: PBMCs or T cells enriched from blood (not recorded which). The receptor's source is a man between 40 and 49 years old who had recovered from COVID-19.

The CDR3 is CASSSTGGNGYTF. The CDR3 DNA reads as TGTGCCAGCAGTAGTACAGGGGGTAATGGCTACACCTTC. The gene calls are TRBV6-2 or TRBV6-3 and TRBJ1-2; 8 bases line up with TRBD1. Germline loops: CDR1 MNHEY, CDR2 SVGEGT. Losses at the gene ends were 5 bases for V and 6 bases for J; bases not matched to a gene: 5. The CDR3 extends over 13 amino acids.